The 24 T cell receptor beta chains presented below share a single source sample, sequenced in a study of blood T cell repertoires in COVID-19. Sequenced by immunoSEQ multiplex PCR; TCRdb stores in-frame clones only, minus some. The sample holds 70,000 to 90,000 clones, 75% to 90% seen once. Sequencing was done on a sample of peripheral blood. These receptors all stem from a woman older than 75 with acute or convalescent COVID-19.

This clone was recorded only once. The chain employs TRBV19 and TRBJ1-2; unclear D gene. The germline V gene has CDR1 LNHDA and CDR2 SQIVND (reference sequence). CDR3 size: 13 residues. The V gene lost 3 bases and the J gene lost 7 bases, with 12 bases spanning the gap. For the CDR3, the DNA is TGTGCCAGTAGTATGGCTCAACGTGGTGGCTACACCTTC. It translates to CASSMAQRGGYTF.

This chain links TRBV9 with TRBJ1-1; D may be TRBD1 (6 bases). Germline loops: CDR1 SGDLS, CDR2 YYNGEE. Trimming shortened V by 1 base and J by 1 base, and 8 bases separated the two germline ends. This CDR3 is built from 14 residues. CDR3 loop: CASSVQTGNTEAFF. Here the CDR3 DNA reads TGTGCCAGCAGCGTACAGACAGGGAACACTGAAGCTTTCTTT.

The rearrangement links TRBV29-1 to TRBJ1-1; D is uncertain. Per the germline V gene, CDR1 is SQVTM and CDR2 is ANQGSEA. With 5 bases removed from V and 4 bases from J, the gap between germline ends came to 11 bases. The CDR3 sequence is 12 residues long. The CDR3 sequence is CSVYSGRTEAFF. The CDR3 DNA follows: TGCAGCGTTTATTCGGGTCGCACTGAAGCTTTCTTT.

This sequence joins TRBV5-1 and TRBJ2-7; TRBD2 might be the D (6 bases). The CDR3 has 15 residues. CDR1 is SGHRS, CDR2 YFSETQ, per germline. With 3 bases removed from V and 3 bases from J, the gap between germline ends came to 16 bases. CDR3 DNA: TGCGCCAGCAGCTCGTCCCTGGCGGGACTCTACGAGCAGTACTTC. Translating it yields CASSSSLAGLYEQYF.

The chain links TRBV30 to TRBJ2-5, with 7 nucleotides matching TRBD2. Germline V gene sequence: CDR1 GTSNPN, CDR2 SVGIG (reference sequence). Trimming removed 3 bases from V and 3 bases from J; junction bases left unmatched: 7. This CDR3 is 14 amino acids long. The CDR3 loop reads CAWRPGLQKETQYF. In nucleotides, the CDR3 is TGTGCCTGGAGACCGGGACTACAGAAAGAGACCCAGTACTTC.

The chain is built from TRBV19 and TRBJ2-7, with 9 nucleotides matching TRBD1. This CDR3 is 14 amino acids long. After removal of 5 bases from V and 5 bases from J, the junction contained 7 bases not matched to a gene. Germline CDR1 reads LNHDA; CDR2 reads SQIVND (reference sequence). The CDR3 DNA sequence: TGTGCCAGTAGTTCTTGGGGACAGGGAAACGAGCAGTACTTC. Amino acids: CASSSWGQGNEQYF.

The V gene is TRBV28, the J gene TRBJ1-1; D not resolved. The length of the CDR3 is 14 residues. Trimming cost V 5 bases and J 1 base, with 11 bases left between them. Germline V gives CDR1 MDHEN, CDR2 SYDVKM. The CDR3 sequence is CASSLLGANTEAFF. CDR3 nucleotide sequence: TGTGCCAGCAGTCTCCTGGGCGCGAACACTGAAGCTTTCTTT.

V is TRBV5-1 and J is TRBJ1-1; TRBD1 is a possible D gene (6 bases). Germline V gene sequence: CDR1 SGHRS, CDR2 YFSETQ. This CDR3 has 14 residues. The germline V and J ends were trimmed by 2 bases and 2 bases, with 10 bases remaining between them. The CDR3 DNA is TGCGCCAGCAGCTTAGGGGGAGTAAACACTGAAGCTTTCTTT. Protein: CASSLGGVNTEAFF. Using reference TRBV5-1 and TRBJ1-1 for the parts outside the CDR3, the full variable domain is KAGVTQTPRYLIKTRGQQVTLSCSPISGHRSVSWYQQTPGQGLQFLFEYFSETQRNKGNFPGRFSGRQFSNSRSEMNVSTLELGDSALYLCASSLGGVNTEAFFGQGTRLTVV.

The chain recombines TRBV5-5 with TRBJ2-2; 14 bases are a match to TRBD2. From germline, CDR1 is SGHKS and CDR2 YYEKEE (reference sequence). Trimming removed 6 bases from V and 5 bases from J; junction bases left unmatched: 15. The length of the CDR3 is 19 residues. The CDR3 DNA sequence: TGTGCCAGCACCCGGTGGGGGACTAGCGGGAGTGCGGGGACCGGGGAGCTGTTTTTT. Its protein product is CASTRWGTSGSAGTGELFF.

This clone was detected only a few times. V is TRBV7-7 and J is TRBJ2-1; a weak D match, TRBD2 (5 bases). The CDR3 totals 13 residues. The germline V gene encodes CDR1 SSHAT and CDR2 FNYEAQ (reference sequence). The V and J ends lost 5 bases and 9 bases respectively, with 14 bases between them. Here the CDR3 DNA reads TGTGCCAGCAGCCAGGACCTAGGAGGTGAGCAGTTCTTC. This codes for CASSQDLGGEQFF. The whole variable domain, filled in from reference TRBV7-7 and TRBJ2-1, reads GAGVSQSPRYKVTKRGQDVTLRCDPISSHATLYWYQQALGQGPEFLTYFNYEAQPDKSGLPSDRFSAERPEGSISTLTIQRTEQRDSAMYRCASSQDLGGEQFFGPGTRLTVL.

The rearrangement joins TRBV19 to TRBJ2-1; 9 bases are a match to TRBD2. V gave up 8 bases and J gave up 6 bases; unmatched junction bases: 11. CDR1 is LNHDA, CDR2 SQIVND, per germline (reference sequence). The CDR3 runs to 15 residues. The CDR3, as DNA: TGTGCCAGTTCCCTTAGCGGGAGCTTAGGCAATGAGCAGTTCTTC. Translated: CASSLSGSLGNEQFF.

The genes are TRBV3-1 (or the pseudogene TRBV3-2) and TRBJ1-1; no definite D call. V was trimmed by 1 base and J by 10 bases, leaving 10 bases between them. Per the germline V gene, CDR1 is LGHDT and CDR2 is YNNKEL (reference sequence). The CDR3 extends over 12 amino acids. CDR3 sequence (DNA): TGTGCCAGCAGCCAAGGCGGGATCCGAGCTTTCTTT. Amino acids: CASSQGGIRAFF.

Comment on this clone: The sample carries other DNA sequences with the same CDR3. The chain combines TRBV30 with TRBJ1-5, with 7 bases aligning to TRBD1. There are 13 residues in the CDR3. In germline, CDR1 is GTSNPN, CDR2 SVGIG (reference sequence). V lost 4 bases, J lost 2 bases, and 2 bases stayed unmatched. CDR3 coding DNA: TGTGCCTGGAACAGGGGTGGCAATCAGCCCCAGCATTTT. Translating gives CAWNRGGNQPQHF.

The CDR3 here is CASSLGGQGSTDTQYF. CDR3 DNA sequence: TGCGCCAGCAGCTTGGGGGGACAGGGAAGCACAGATACGCAGTATTTT. The genes are TRBV5-1 and TRBJ2-3; 9 bases fit TRBD1. In germline, CDR1 is SGHRS, CDR2 YFSETQ. After removal of 0 bases from V and 0 bases from J, the junction contained 2 bases not matched to a gene. The CDR3 extends over 16 amino acids.

The V call is TRBV3-1 (or the pseudogene TRBV3-2), the J call TRBJ2-7, with 8 bases fitting TRBD1. Germline trimming cut 1 base from V and 1 base from J; bases unmatched to any gene: 3. Per germline, CDR1 LGHDT and CDR2 YNNKEL (reference sequence). This CDR3 comprises 15 residues. CDR3 residues: CASSQGTGGSYEQYF. CDR3 coding DNA: TGTGCCAGCAGCCAAGGAACAGGGGGTTCCTACGAGCAGTACTTC.

This clone was recorded only once. The chain has TRBV12-3 or TRBV12-4 and TRBJ1-5; no reliable D call. The CDR3 is 11 residues long. Trimming cost V 9 bases and J 7 bases, with 10 bases left between them. The CDR3 nucleotides read TGTGCCAGTTCAGTCGGGCAGCCCCAGCATTTT. Translated: CASSVGQPQHF.

This clone was detected a few times. V and J are TRBV12-3 or TRBV12-4 and TRBJ2-7; 13 positions agree with TRBD2. The CDR3 totals 13 residues. With V trimmed by 5 bases and J by 7 bases, 2 bases remained unmatched. As DNA, the CDR3 is TGTGCCAGCAGTGGACTAGCGGGAGAAGAGCAGTACTTC. Translating it yields CASSGLAGEEQYF.

The genes are TRBV19 and TRBJ1-6, with D maybe TRBD1 (5 bases). This CDR3 has 16 amino acids. Trimming removed 10 bases at V and 0 bases at J, with 16 bases between. Germline CDR1 reads LNHDA; CDR2 reads SQIVND (reference sequence). The CDR3 DNA reads as TGTGCCACCAAGGAGGGGAGGAGCTCCTATAATTCACCCCTCCACTTT. Protein product: CATKEGRSSYNSPLHF.

This clone was observed a single time. The chain employs TRBV9 and TRBJ1-3, with 7 bases that match TRBD1. Germline-derived CDR1 and CDR2 are SGDLS and YYNGEE. V was clipped by 4 bases and J by 0 bases; unmatched bases: 7. The CDR3 contains 16 residues. CDR3 in DNA: TGTGCCAGCAGCTCTGGGGACAGCCTCTCTGGAAACACCATATATTTT. Amino acid sequence: CASSSGDSLSGNTIYF.

The chain carries TRBV3-1 (or the pseudogene TRBV3-2) and TRBJ2-7; D remains unclear. The ends were cut back, 3 bases at V and 4 bases at J, with 7 bases in the middle. The length of the CDR3 is 12 residues. Germline values: CDR1 LGHDT, CDR2 YNNKEL (reference sequence). In DNA, the CDR3 is TGTGCCAGCAGCCAGGTGAGGTACGAGCAGTACTTC. Amino acid sequence: CASSQVRYEQYF.

The chain couples TRBV7-8 to TRBJ1-5, with D maybe TRBD1 (6 bases). Looked up from germline, CDR1 is SGHVS and CDR2 is FQNEAQ. Trimming pared 6 bases from V and 4 bases from J, leaving 13 bases between. The CDR3 totals 14 residues. The CDR3 loop is CASSYRTGNQPQHF. DNA for the CDR3: TGTGCCAGCAGTTACCGAACAGGGAATCAGCCCCAGCATTTT.

This clone appeared once. The chain links TRBV6-4 to TRBJ2-1; D might be TRBD2 (6 bases). The V gene's germline CDR1 is MRHNA and CDR2 SNTAGT. The CDR3 loop spans 12 amino acids. V lost 6 bases and J 8 bases, leaving 11 bases between the germline ends. The CDR3 protein is CASSETGDEQFF. The CDR3 bases are TGTGCCAGCAGCGAAACGGGGGATGAGCAGTTCTTC.

The chain joins TRBV6-6 to TRBJ1-1; 8 bases align to TRBD1. The V and J ends lost 2 bases and 4 bases, in that order; junction bases with no gene match: 6. Germline assignment: CDR1 MNHNY and CDR2 SVGAGI (reference sequence). The CDR3 extends over 15 amino acids. The CDR3 region has the DNA TGTGCCAGCAGTTACGCGAGTACAGGGGGCACTGAAGCTTTCTTT. It codes for CASSYASTGGTEAFF.

The CDR3 DNA sequence: TGTGCCAGTACTAAACAGGGGCCCAGCTCCTACGAGCAGTACTTC. It is translated as CASTKQGPSSYEQYF. The V and J genes are TRBV19 and TRBJ2-7; 7 nucleotides agree with TRBD1. The V gene's germline CDR1 is LNHDA and CDR2 SQIVND (reference sequence). Trimming removed 7 bases from V and 0 bases from J; junction bases left unmatched: 9. CDR3 length equals 15 residues.